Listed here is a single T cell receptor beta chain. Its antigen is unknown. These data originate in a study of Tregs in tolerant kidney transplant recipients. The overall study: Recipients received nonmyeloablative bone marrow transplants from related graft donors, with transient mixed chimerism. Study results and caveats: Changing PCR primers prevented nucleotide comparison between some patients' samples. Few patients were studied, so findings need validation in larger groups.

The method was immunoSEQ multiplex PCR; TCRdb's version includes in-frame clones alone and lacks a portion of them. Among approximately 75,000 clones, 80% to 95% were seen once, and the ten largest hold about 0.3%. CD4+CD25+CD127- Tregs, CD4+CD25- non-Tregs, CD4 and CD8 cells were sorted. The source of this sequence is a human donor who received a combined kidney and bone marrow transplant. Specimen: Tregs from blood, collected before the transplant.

CDR3 residues: CASSLREVGYNEQFF. CDR3 sequence (DNA): TGTGCCAGCAGTTTAAGGGAGGTAGGCTACAATGAGCAGTTCTTC. The chain links TRBV27 to TRBJ2-1; tentative D call: TRBD2 (6 bases). From germline, CDR1 is MNHEY and CDR2 SMNVEV (reference sequence). The CDR3 loop spans 15 amino acids. Trimming pared 2 bases from V and 3 bases from J, leaving 11 bases between.